This is a list of T cell receptor beta chains from one sample in a study of CD8 T cells in ankylosing spondylitis. A single record per CDR3 protein comes from TCRdb applying MiXCR to the 5' RACE reads. The table lists 150,000 to 200,000 distinct CDR3 sequences, 11% of them singletons. Sequenced: blood, either unsorted or a sorted T cell fraction (not recorded which). The receptors stem from a male donor with ankylosing spondylitis or in good health (not recorded which). The CDR3 runs from the conserved cysteine through the conserved F or W.

j_call v_call cdr3_aa
TRBJ2-1 TRBV5-7 CASSLGDRVSPNEQFF
TRBJ2-7 TRBV3-1 CASSPQAVVIGYEQYF
TRBJ1-2 TRBV5-1 CASSLEQGVVYGYTF
TRBJ2-4 TRBV7-2 CASSLGGHIQYF
TRBJ2-3 TRBV11-2 CASSLERPGSADTQYF
TRBJ2-2 TRBV24-1 CATSGYRTGELFF
TRBJ2-1 TRBV7-2 CASSSWADPRSIEQFF
TRBJ2-7 TRBV7-2 CASRLTYEQYF
TRBJ1-1 TRBV6-2/TRBV6-3 CASSYTRGGRTEAFF
TRBJ2-3 TRBV7-9 CASSPHSGTGPTDTQYF
TRBJ2-2 TRBV20-1 CSAGFGANAGELFF
TRBJ1-1 TRBV27 CASRSGTGGIEAFF
TRBJ1-6 TRBV10-3 CAISDSLRTSTLNSPLHF
TRBJ2-1 TRBV3-1 CASSQVLAIYNEQFF
TRBJ2-7 TRBV20-1 CSAWTGGYEQYF
TRBJ2-5 TRBV29-1 CSVDRTSARDRSQETQYF
TRBJ2-3 TRBV29-1 CSVEDLGTGWSADTQYF
TRBJ1-4 TRBV6-1 CASSRGQGGEKLFF